There are a few counts of the clone carrying this T cell receptor (beta chain). The antigen is not known. Amplification targeted the TCR beta CDR3 regions, with RNA transcripts as the source material. Investigators did first-round RT-PCR with HTBI primers, then second-round multiplex PCR. One entry per CDR3 protein results from TCRdb running MiXCR on the multiplex PCR reads. The table has hundreds of thousands of distinct CDR3 sequences, roughly 14% seen once; the top ten hold around 9.8%. Trimming removed 7 bases from V and 4 bases from J; junction bases left unmatched: 8. Germline V CDR1 and CDR2: ENHRY, SYGVKD. This CDR3 comprises 16 residues. These data come from a study of Graves' ophthalmopathy and Graves' hyperthyroidism. Study context: Peripheral blood collection took place at initial diagnosis, before any treatment.

Study results and limitations: The model achieved around 67% sensitivity and roughly 72% specificity for ophthalmopathy progression. Sensitivity reached 85% to 90% and specificity 81.08% for a 13-signature model separating ophthalmopathy from stable hyperthyroidism.

This clonotype was obtained from a woman aged 25 to 39 with Graves' ophthalmopathy. Sequencing used blood. This chain uses TRBV10-3 with TRBJ2-2; TRBD2 aligns across 11 bases. The chain's CDR3 is CAIKTGTSGLTGELFF. For the CDR3, the DNA is TGTGCCATCAAGACCGGGACTAGCGGTCTCACCGGGGAGCTGTTTTTT.